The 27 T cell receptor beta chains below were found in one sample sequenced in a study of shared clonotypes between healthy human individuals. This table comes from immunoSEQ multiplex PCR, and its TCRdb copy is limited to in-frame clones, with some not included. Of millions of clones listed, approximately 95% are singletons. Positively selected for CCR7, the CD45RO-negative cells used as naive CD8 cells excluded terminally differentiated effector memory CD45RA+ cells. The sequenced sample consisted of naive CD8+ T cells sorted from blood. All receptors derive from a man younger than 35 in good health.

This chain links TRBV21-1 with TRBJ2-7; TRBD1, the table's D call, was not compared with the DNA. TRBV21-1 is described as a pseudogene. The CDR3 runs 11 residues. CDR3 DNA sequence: TGTGCCTTGGGACAGGGGGGGGAGCAGTACTTC. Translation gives CALGQGGEQYF.

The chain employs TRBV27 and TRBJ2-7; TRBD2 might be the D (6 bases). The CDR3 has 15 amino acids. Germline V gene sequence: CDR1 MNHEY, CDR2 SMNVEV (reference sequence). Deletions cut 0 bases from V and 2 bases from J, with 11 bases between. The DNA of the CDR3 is TGTGCCAGCAGTTTATCTCCTAGCGCGCCCTACGAGCAGTACTTC. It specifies CASSLSPSAPYEQYF.

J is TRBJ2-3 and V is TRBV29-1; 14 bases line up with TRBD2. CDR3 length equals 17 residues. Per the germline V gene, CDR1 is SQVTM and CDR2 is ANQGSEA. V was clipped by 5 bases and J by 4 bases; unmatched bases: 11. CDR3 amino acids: CSVQTGTSGSRADTQYF. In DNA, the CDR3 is TGCAGCGTTCAAACCGGGACTAGCGGGAGCAGGGCAGATACGCAGTATTTT.

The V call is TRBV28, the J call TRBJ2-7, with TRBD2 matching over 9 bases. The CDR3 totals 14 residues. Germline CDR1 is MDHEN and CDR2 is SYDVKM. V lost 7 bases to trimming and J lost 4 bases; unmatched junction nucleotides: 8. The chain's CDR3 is CASIETSGAYEQYF. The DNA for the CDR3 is TGTGCCAGCATCGAGACTAGCGGAGCATACGAGCAGTACTTC.

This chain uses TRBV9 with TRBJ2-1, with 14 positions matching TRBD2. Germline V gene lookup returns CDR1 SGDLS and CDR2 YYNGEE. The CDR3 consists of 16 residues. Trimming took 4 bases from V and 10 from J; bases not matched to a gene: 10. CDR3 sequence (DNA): TGTGCCAGCAGCCCCAAGACTAGCGGGAGGGGAGGGGAGCAGTTCTTC. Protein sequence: CASSPKTSGRGGEQFF.

The CDR3 DNA follows: TGTGCCAGCAGTGAAGAGGGGGCAGGCACCTACGAGCAGTACTTC. It translates to CASSEEGAGTYEQYF. The chain recombines TRBV2 with TRBJ2-7; TRBD1 agrees at 7 bases. Germline lookup yields CDR1 SNHLY and CDR2 FYNNEI. The CDR3 is made up of 15 amino acids. The ends lost 1 base at V and 2 bases at J; junction bases unmatched: 5.

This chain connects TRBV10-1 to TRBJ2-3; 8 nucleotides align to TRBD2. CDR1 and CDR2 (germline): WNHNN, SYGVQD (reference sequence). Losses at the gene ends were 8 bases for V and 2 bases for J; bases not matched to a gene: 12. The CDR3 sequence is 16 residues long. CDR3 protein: CASRRALAGDTDTQYF. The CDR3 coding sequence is TGCGCCAGCCGCCGGGCTCTAGCGGGTGACACAGATACGCAGTATTTT.

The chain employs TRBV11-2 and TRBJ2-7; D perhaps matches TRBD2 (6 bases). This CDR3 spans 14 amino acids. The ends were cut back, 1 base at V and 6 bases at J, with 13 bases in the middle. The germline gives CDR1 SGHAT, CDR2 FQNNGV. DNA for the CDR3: TGTGCCAGCAGCTTAGTCGTGGATAGCGGCGAGCAGTACTTC. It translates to CASSLVVDSGEQYF.

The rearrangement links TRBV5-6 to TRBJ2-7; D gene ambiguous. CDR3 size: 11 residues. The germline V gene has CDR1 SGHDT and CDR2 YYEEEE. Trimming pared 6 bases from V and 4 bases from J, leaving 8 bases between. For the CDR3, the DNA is TGTGCCAGCACATTGGCGTACGAGCAGTACTTC. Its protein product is CASTLAYEQYF. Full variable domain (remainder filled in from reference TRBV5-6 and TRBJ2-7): DAGVTQSPTHLIKTRGQQVTLRCSPKSGHDTVSWYQQALGQGPQFIFQYYEEEERQRGNFPDRFSGHQFPNYSSELNVNALLLGDSALYLCASTLAYEQYFGPGTRLTVT.

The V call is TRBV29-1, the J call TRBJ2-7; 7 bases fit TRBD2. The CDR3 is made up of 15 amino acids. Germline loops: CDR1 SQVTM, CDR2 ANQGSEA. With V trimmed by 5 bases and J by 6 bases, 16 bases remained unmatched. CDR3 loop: CSVLEVGGEWGEQYF. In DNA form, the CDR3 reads TGCAGCGTTCTCGAGGTGGGGGGGGAATGGGGCGAGCAGTACTTC.

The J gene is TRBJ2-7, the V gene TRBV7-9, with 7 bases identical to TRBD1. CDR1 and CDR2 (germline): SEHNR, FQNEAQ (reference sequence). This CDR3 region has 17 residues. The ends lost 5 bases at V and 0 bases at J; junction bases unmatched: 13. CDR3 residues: CASSPRTGTVSSYEQYF. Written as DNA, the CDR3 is TGTGCCAGCAGCCCCCGAACCGGGACAGTAAGCTCCTACGAGCAGTACTTC.

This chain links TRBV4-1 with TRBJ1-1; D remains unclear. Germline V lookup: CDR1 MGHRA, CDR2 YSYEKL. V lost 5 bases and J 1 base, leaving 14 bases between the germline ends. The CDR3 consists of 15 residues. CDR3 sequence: CASSIDRTANTEAFF. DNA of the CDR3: TGCGCCAGCAGCATAGATAGGACGGCGAACACTGAAGCTTTCTTT.

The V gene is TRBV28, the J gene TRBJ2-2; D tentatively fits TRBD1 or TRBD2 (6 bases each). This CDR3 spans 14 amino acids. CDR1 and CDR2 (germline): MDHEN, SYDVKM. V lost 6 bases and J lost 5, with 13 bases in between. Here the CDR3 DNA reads TGTGCCAGCAGCGAACAAGGGGGGACCGGGGAGCTGTTTTTT. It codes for CASSEQGGTGELFF.

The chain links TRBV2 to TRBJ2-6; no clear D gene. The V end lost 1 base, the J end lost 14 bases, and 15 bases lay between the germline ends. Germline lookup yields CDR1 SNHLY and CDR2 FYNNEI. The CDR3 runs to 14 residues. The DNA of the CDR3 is TGTGCCAGCAGTGAAGGGAATTCGCAAGAGATCCTGACTTTC. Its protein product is CASSEGNSQEILTF.

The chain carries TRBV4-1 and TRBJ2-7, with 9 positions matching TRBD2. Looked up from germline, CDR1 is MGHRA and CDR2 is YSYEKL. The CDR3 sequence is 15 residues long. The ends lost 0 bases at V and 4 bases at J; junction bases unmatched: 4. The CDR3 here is CASSQDSGSGYEQYF. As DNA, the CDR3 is TGCGCCAGCAGCCAAGATAGCGGGAGTGGGTACGAGCAGTACTTC.

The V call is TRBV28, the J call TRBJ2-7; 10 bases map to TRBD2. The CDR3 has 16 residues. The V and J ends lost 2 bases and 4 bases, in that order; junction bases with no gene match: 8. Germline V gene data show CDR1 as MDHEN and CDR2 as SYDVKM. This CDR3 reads CASSLGPSGGRYEQYF. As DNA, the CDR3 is TGTGCCAGCAGTTTAGGGCCTAGCGGGGGCCGATACGAGCAGTACTTC.

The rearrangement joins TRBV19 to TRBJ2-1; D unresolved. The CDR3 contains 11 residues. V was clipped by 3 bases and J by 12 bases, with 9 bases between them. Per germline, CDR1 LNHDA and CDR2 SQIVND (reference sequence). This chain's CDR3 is CASSIGPRQFF. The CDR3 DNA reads TGTGCCAGTAGTATCGGGCCCCGGCAGTTCTTC.

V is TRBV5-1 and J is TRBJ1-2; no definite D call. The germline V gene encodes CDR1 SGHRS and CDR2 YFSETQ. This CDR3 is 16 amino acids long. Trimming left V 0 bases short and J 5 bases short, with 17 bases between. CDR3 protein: CASSLEAFAASYGYTF. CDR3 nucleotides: TGCGCCAGCAGCTTGGAGGCATTCGCAGCCTCGTATGGCTACACCTTC.

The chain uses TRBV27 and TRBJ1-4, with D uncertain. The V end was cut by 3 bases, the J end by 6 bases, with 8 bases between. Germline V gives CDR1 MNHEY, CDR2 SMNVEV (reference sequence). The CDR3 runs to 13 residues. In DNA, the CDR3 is TGTGCCAGCAGTTTGTTTGGAGATGAAAAACTGTTTTTT. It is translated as CASSLFGDEKLFF. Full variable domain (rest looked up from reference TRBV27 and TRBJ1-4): EAQVTQNPRYLITVTGKKLTVTCSQNMNHEYMSWYRQDPGLGLRQIYYSMNVEVTDKGDVPEGYKVSRKEKRNFPLILESPSPNQTSLYFCASSLFGDEKLFFGSGTQLSVL.

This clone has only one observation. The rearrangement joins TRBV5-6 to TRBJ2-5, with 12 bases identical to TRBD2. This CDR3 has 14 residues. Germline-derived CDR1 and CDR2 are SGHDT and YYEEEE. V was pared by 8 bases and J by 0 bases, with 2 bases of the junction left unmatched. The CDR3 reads CASTSGGYQETQYF. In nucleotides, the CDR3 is TGTGCCAGTACTAGCGGGGGGTACCAAGAGACCCAGTACTTC.

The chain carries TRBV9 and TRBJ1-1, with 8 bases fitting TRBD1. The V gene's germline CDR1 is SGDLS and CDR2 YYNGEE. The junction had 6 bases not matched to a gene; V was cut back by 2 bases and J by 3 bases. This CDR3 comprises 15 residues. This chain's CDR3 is CASSVNPDRDTEAFF. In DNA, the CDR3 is TGTGCCAGCAGCGTGAACCCGGACAGGGACACTGAAGCTTTCTTT.

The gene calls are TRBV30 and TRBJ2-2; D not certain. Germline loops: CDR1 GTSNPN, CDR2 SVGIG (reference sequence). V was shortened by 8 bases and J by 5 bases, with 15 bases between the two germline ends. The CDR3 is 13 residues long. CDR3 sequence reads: CARSVYNTGELFF. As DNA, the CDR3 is TGTGCCCGTTCCGTCTATAATACCGGGGAGCTGTTTTTT.

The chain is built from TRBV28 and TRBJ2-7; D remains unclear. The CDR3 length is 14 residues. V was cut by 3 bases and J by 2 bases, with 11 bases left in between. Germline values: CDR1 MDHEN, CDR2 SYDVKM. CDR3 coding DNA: TGTGCCAGCAGTTTGGCCGGGTCGGCCTACGAGCAGTACTTC. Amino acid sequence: CASSLAGSAYEQYF.

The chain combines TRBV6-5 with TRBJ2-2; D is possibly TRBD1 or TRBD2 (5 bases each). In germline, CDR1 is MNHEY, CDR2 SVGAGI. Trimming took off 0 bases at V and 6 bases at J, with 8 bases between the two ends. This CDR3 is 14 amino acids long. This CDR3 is CASSYSRGSGELFF. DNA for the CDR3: TGTGCCAGCAGTTACTCGAGGGGCTCCGGGGAGCTGTTTTTT.

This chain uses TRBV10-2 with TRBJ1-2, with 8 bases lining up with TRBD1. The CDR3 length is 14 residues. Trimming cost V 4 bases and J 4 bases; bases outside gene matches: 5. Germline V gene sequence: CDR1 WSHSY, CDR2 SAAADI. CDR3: CASSGTGLTYGYTF. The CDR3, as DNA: TGCGCCAGCAGTGGGACAGGGTTGACCTATGGCTACACCTTC.

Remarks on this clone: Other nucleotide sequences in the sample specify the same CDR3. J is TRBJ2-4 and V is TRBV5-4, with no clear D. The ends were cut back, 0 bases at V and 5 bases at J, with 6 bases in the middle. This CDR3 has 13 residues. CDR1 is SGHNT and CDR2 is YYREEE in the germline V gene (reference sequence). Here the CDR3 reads CASSLVGENIQYF. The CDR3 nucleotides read TGTGCCAGCAGCTTGGTTGGGGAAAACATTCAGTACTTC.

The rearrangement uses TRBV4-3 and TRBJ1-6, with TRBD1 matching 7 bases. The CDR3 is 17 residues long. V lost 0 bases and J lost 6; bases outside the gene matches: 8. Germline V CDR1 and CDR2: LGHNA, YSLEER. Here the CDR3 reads CASSQDGGGGINSPLHF. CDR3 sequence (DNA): TGCGCCAGCAGCCAAGATGGAGGGGGCGGAATTAATTCACCCCTCCACTTT.